This T cell receptor (beta chain) was identified during a study of blood T cells in healthy people across ages. Study-wide findings and caveats: Significant beta diversity loss was already apparent by age about 39, declining roughly linearly.

Germline V gene sequence: CDR1 MNHNS, CDR2 SASEGT. V shed 3 bases and J 8 bases; nucleotides not matched to a gene: 12. This CDR3 comprises 15 residues. Every sample yielded at least 7 million isolated PBMCs. This clonotype was picked up a small number of times. Its specificity is not known. Alongside a J-beta primer mix, a sample-barcoded 5' primer served in a second PCR lasting about 7 to 12 cycles. Every single cDNA molecule received a tag from a template-switch adaptor with 12 random nucleotides. No fewer than 2.5 million CDR3-containing paired-end reads came from each sample. One entry per CDR3 protein results from TCRdb running MiXCR on the 5' RACE reads. The top ten clones hold around 21% of a sample with about 770,000 distinct CDR3 sequences, under 55% of them seen once.

Sequences were obtained from blood. This sequence joins TRBV6-1 and TRBJ1-2; TRBD1 aligns across 7 bases. The TCR originated in a man aged 60 to 75 in good health. CDR3 DNA sequence: TGTGCCAGCAGTGATAGGAACAGGGGTTCCGGCGGCTACACCTTC. The encoded protein is CASSDRNRGSGGYTF.